The 25 T cell receptor beta chains presented below share a single source sample, sequenced in a study of blood T cell repertoires in COVID-19. Produced via immunoSEQ multiplex PCR; TCRdb's table is partial and in-frame only. The sample gives around 500,000 clones, approximately 90% of which show up once; around 1.9% is in the top ten. Sequenced: PBMCs or T cells enriched from blood (not recorded which). The receptors come from a middle-aged woman who had recovered from COVID-19.

The chain carries TRBV12-3 or TRBV12-4 and TRBJ2-3; 8 bases are shared with TRBD2. V shed 5 bases and J 10 bases; nucleotides not matched to a gene: 8. There are 13 residues in the CDR3. CDR3 DNA sequence: TGTGCCAGCAGTCGAGGGACTAGTCAGGCGCAGTATTTT. Its translation is CASSRGTSQAQYF.

The chain joins TRBV3-1 (or the pseudogene TRBV3-2) to TRBJ2-1, with D maybe TRBD2 (6 bases). Germline V CDR1 and CDR2: LGHDT, YNNKEL (reference sequence). V shed 4 bases and J shed 14 bases, with 12 bases lying between them. The CDR3 runs 11 residues. The CDR3 sequence: CASSLSGLKFF. CDR3 DNA: TGTGCCAGCAGCCTATCGGGACTGAAGTTCTTC.

The genes are TRBV18 and TRBJ1-1, with a tentative D call TRBD1 (5 bases). This CDR3 comprises 14 residues. CDR1 KGHSH and CDR2 LQKENI come from the germline V gene. V lost 3 bases and J lost 2, with 10 bases in between. CDR3 sequence (DNA): TGTGCCAGCTCACCCGCGACAGTTAACACTGAAGCTTTCTTT. It yields the protein CASSPATVNTEAFF.

The V and J genes are TRBV7-6 and TRBJ1-2, with D possibly matching TRBD1 (5 bases). The CDR3 loop spans 15 amino acids. The V end lost 5 bases, the J end lost 7 bases, and 20 bases lay between the germline ends. Per germline, CDR1 SGHVS and CDR2 FNYEAQ. CDR3 amino acids: CASSPLLRGTFGYTF. The CDR3 region has the DNA TGTGCCAGCAGCCCACTCCTTAGGGGTACTTTTGGCTACACCTTC. The entire variable domain, with the rest obtained from reference TRBV7-6 and TRBJ1-2, is as follows: GAGVSQSPRYKVTKRGQDVALRCDPISGHVSLYWYRQALGQGPEFLTYFNYEAQQDKSGLPNDRFSAERPEGSISTLTIQRTEQRDSAMYRCASSPLLRGTFGYTFGSGTRLTVV.

V is TRBV10-2 and J is TRBJ2-2; D might be TRBD1 (6 bases). V was shortened by 6 bases and J by 5 bases, with 10 bases between the two germline ends. Germline CDR1 WSHSY, CDR2 SAAADI. This CDR3 contains 13 residues. The CDR3 is CASRDRQTGELFF. As DNA, the CDR3 is TGCGCCAGCAGGGACAGACAAACCGGGGAGCTGTTTTTT.

This clone was counted only a few times. The chain has TRBV6-5 and TRBJ1-1, with a weak D call TRBD1 (5 bases). Germline CDR1 is MNHEY and CDR2 is SVGAGI. Trimming took off 9 bases at V and 6 bases at J, with 14 bases between the two ends. This CDR3 has 12 residues. This CDR3 is CASSGVSSEAFF. Written as DNA, the CDR3 is TGTGCCAGTTCGGGGGTGAGCTCTGAAGCTTTCTTT.

V and J are TRBV29-1 and TRBJ2-7, with 7 positions matching TRBD2. The trim removed 7 bases at V and 0 bases at J, leaving 12 bases unmatched. This CDR3 region has 15 residues. From germline, CDR1 is SQVTM and CDR2 ANQGSEA. CDR3 nucleotides: TGCAGCGGACTTGGGGGGGGGATCAGCTCCTACGAGCAGTACTTC. Translated: CSGLGGGISSYEQYF.

The gene calls are TRBV29-1 and TRBJ1-1, with D tentatively TRBD1 (6 bases). The CDR3 spans 11 residues. Germline V gives CDR1 SQVTM, CDR2 ANQGSEA. The V end lost 7 bases, the J end lost 10 bases, and 16 bases lay between the germline ends. Here the CDR3 reads CSGLGGGGAFF. CDR3 nucleotides: TGCAGCGGCCTGGGAGGGGGGGGAGCTTTCTTT. Full variable domain (rest looked up from reference TRBV29-1 and TRBJ1-1): SAVISQKPSRDICQRGTSLTIQCQVDSQVTMMFWYRQQPGQSLTLIATANQGSEATYESGFVIDKFPISRPNLTFSTLTVSNMSPEDSSIYLCSGLGGGGAFFGQGTRLTVV.

This clone was detected only a few times. V usage is TRBV29-1 and J usage is TRBJ1-5, with a weak D call TRBD1 (6 bases). Germline V gene lookup returns CDR1 SQVTM and CDR2 ANQGSEA. This CDR3 comprises 13 residues. Trimming took off 7 bases at V and 4 bases at J, with 14 bases between the two ends. The CDR3 bases are TGCAGCGCCGCAGGACAGTATAATCAGCCCCAGCATTTT. Translated, it gives CSAAGQYNQPQHF.

The chain carries TRBV12-5 and TRBJ1-6, with TRBD1 as a possible D gene (6 bases). CDR1 is LGHNT and CDR2 is FRNRAP in the germline V gene. Trimming pared 3 bases from V and 5 bases from J, leaving 11 bases between. The CDR3 runs to 15 residues. The CDR3 DNA follows: TGTGCTAGTGGTTTCCGGGACACTAATAATTCACCCCTCCACTTT. It translates to CASGFRDTNNSPLHF.

Comments on this clone: Distinct nucleotide sequences in the sample also encode this CDR3. The gene calls are TRBV10-3 and TRBJ2-3, with D possibly matching TRBD1 (5 bases). V lost 8 bases and J lost 2, with 11 bases in between. CDR1 and CDR2 (germline): ENHRY, SYGVKD. The CDR3 length is 13 residues. The CDR3 reads CAISGADTDTQYF. CDR3 DNA sequence: TGTGCCATCTCTGGGGCGGACACAGATACGCAGTATTTT.

This clone was counted a single time. The V gene is TRBV24-1, the J gene TRBJ1-1; 9 bases fit TRBD1. V lost 4 bases to trimming and J lost 7 bases; unmatched junction nucleotides: 6. The germline gives CDR1 KGHDR, CDR2 SFDVKD. The CDR3 consists of 14 residues. CDR3 DNA sequence: TGTGCCACCAGTGACCCAGGGACAGGGAGTGAAGCTTTCTTT. This codes for CATSDPGTGSEAFF.

The chain is built from TRBV4-3 and TRBJ1-1, with D perhaps TRBD1 (6 bases). The germline V gene has CDR1 LGHNA and CDR2 YSLEER. This CDR3 has 14 amino acids. V gave up 1 base and J gave up 6 bases, with 12 bases separating them. CDR3 amino acids: CASSQGSHRAEAFF. CDR3 bases: TGCGCCAGCAGCCAAGGTTCTCACAGGGCTGAAGCTTTCTTT.

The chain recombines TRBV19 with TRBJ1-1; 7 bases fit TRBD1. The CDR3 runs to 15 residues. V was clipped by 3 bases and J by 2 bases; unmatched bases: 6. Germline values: CDR1 LNHDA, CDR2 SQIVND (reference sequence). The DNA of the CDR3 is TGTGCCAGTAGTATTGCTGCAGGGGGAAACACTGAAGCTTTCTTT. Its translation: CASSIAAGGNTEAFF.

The J gene is TRBJ1-6, the V gene TRBV3-1 (or the pseudogene TRBV3-2), with TRBD1 identical over 11 bases. Per the germline V gene, CDR1 is LGHDT and CDR2 is YNNKEL (reference sequence). V trimming: 0 bases; J trimming: 7 bases; junction bases outside the gene matches: 2. This CDR3 spans 16 amino acids. The CDR3 region is CASSQEDRGHNSPLHF. The CDR3 DNA sequence: TGTGCCAGCAGCCAAGAGGACAGGGGGCACAATTCACCCCTCCACTTT.

The chain recombines TRBV9 with TRBJ2-6; weak D call: TRBD1 (6 bases). V was cut by 0 bases and J by 3 bases, with 10 bases left in between. Looked up from germline, CDR1 is SGDLS and CDR2 is YYNGEE. CDR3 length: 16 amino acids. The CDR3: CASSVGWGRGANVLTF. The CDR3 coding sequence is TGTGCCAGCAGCGTAGGATGGGGGCGTGGGGCCAACGTCCTGACTTTC.

The rearrangement uses TRBV4-1 and TRBJ1-4; TRBD1 aligns across 8 bases. The germline CDR1 and CDR2 sequences are MGHRA and YSYEKL. Germline trimming cut 4 bases from V and 7 bases from J; bases unmatched to any gene: 8. The length of the CDR3 is 15 residues. The CDR3 here is CASSPLDRGSEKLFF. The CDR3 DNA reads as TGCGCCAGCAGCCCCCTAGACAGGGGAAGTGAAAAACTGTTTTTT.

This chain connects TRBV7-2 to TRBJ2-5; 8 nucleotides align to TRBD2. CDR1 SGHTA and CDR2 FQGNSA come from the germline V gene. The CDR3 is 14 amino acids. Trimming at V came to 1 base and at J to 5 bases, leaving 3 bases not matched to a gene. The CDR3 DNA reads TGTGCCAGCAGCTTAGACCCGGGGGGGGAGACCCAGTACTTC. Protein: CASSLDPGGETQYF.

This clone occurred once. This chain uses TRBV21-1 with TRBJ2-5; the table's D call TRBD1 went unverified against the DNA. TRBV21-1 is a pseudogene segment. The CDR3 extends over 15 amino acids. DNA for the CDR3: TGTGCCAGCAGCAAAACATTTGGTTTTCGAGAGACCCAGTACTTC. It encodes CASSKTFGFRETQYF.

V and J are TRBV4-1 and TRBJ2-3, with 8 bases aligning to TRBD1. This CDR3 comprises 16 residues. The germline V gene encodes CDR1 MGHRA and CDR2 YSYEKL. V gave up 2 bases and J gave up 1 base; unmatched junction bases: 5. Here the CDR3 DNA reads TGCGCCAGCAGCCAACGTTCAGGGGGCGGCACAGATACGCAGTATTTT. Translating it yields CASSQRSGGGTDTQYF.

This chain connects TRBV10-2 to TRBJ1-1; D ambiguous. The CDR3 consists of 14 residues. The germline CDR1 and CDR2 sequences are WSHSY and SAAADI. The V gene lost 9 bases and the J gene lost 2 bases, with 16 bases spanning the gap. CDR3 residues: CASSNSFINTEAFF. CDR3 DNA sequence: TGCGCCAGTTCGAACAGCTTTATTAACACTGAAGCTTTCTTT.

J is TRBJ1-4 and V is TRBV3-1 (or the pseudogene TRBV3-2); 8 nucleotides agree with TRBD1. This CDR3 comprises 16 residues. With V trimmed by 3 bases and J by 2 bases, 5 bases remained unmatched. From germline, CDR1 is LGHDT and CDR2 YNNKEL (reference sequence). In DNA, the CDR3 is TGTGCCAGCAGCCAGACAGGGGTTGAGACTAATGAAAAACTGTTTTTT. It is translated as CASSQTGVETNEKLFF.

This sequence joins TRBV6-2 or TRBV6-3 and TRBJ2-7, with D perhaps matching TRBD2 (5 bases). From germline, CDR1 is MNHEY and CDR2 SVGEGT. With 6 bases removed from V and 4 bases from J, the gap between germline ends came to 22 bases. This CDR3 is built from 16 residues. This chain's CDR3 is CASSDILGRTRYEQYF. The CDR3 bases are TGTGCCAGCAGCGATATACTAGGCCGAACGAGGTACGAGCAGTACTTC.

The chain carries TRBV2 and TRBJ1-1; 7 bases fit TRBD1. The CDR3 runs 15 residues. The V segment lost 7 bases and the J segment 0 bases; nucleotides outside the gene matches: 8. Germline values: CDR1 SNHLY, CDR2 FYNNEI. The CDR3 sequence: CASTLGGGLNTEAFF. Here the CDR3 DNA reads TGTGCCAGCACATTAGGGGGCGGACTGAACACTGAAGCTTTCTTT.

As for this clone: Other nucleotide sequences in the sample specify the same CDR3. This rearrangement joins TRBV7-9 to TRBJ1-1; D might be TRBD1 (5 bases). Germline CDR1 is SEHNR and CDR2 is FQNEAQ (reference sequence). Trimming removed 4 bases at V and 0 bases at J, with 6 bases between. The CDR3 runs to 13 residues. In nucleotides, the CDR3 is TGTGCCAGCAGCTCCAGGGTGAACACTGAAGCTTTCTTT. Its translation is CASSSRVNTEAFF.